This is a list of T cell receptor beta chains from one sample in a study of blood T cell repertoires in COVID-19. Repertoires were generated with immunoSEQ multiplex PCR, while TCRdb's copy carries only in-frame clones and drops some. The top ten hold over 15% of the sample, which has 75,000 to 80,000 clones, roughly 80% seen once. The specimen sequenced was peripheral blood. These receptors were obtained from a woman aged 55-69 years with acute or convalescent COVID-19. Each CDR3 is given with its conserved first and last residue. A D gene is named only where the DNA matches it firmly. Clone sizes are given selectively: once, few, many, or a class where the clone is expanded.

CDR3aa: CASSLALAGAYNEQFF
CDR3nt: TGTGCCAGCAGCTTGGCACTAGCGGGGGCCTACAATGAGCAGTTCTTC
j_gene: TRBJ2-1
abundance: once
v_gene: TRBV11-2
d_gene: TRBD2

CDR3aa: CASSLEQDQPQHF
CDR3nt: TGTGCCAGCTCACTAGAACAGGATCAGCCCCAGCATTTT
j_gene: TRBJ1-5
abundance: NA
v_gene: TRBV18
d_gene: NA

CDR3aa: CASSLAQGVGPSGNTIYF
CDR3nt: TGTGCCAGCAGCTTAGCACAGGGAGTTGGACCCTCTGGAAACACCATATATTTT
j_gene: TRBJ1-3
abundance: NA
v_gene: TRBV7-8
d_gene: NA

CDR3aa: CASSSRLAGGEETQYF
CDR3nt: TGTGCCAGCAGCTCTAGACTAGCGGGGGGCGAAGAGACCCAGTACTTC
j_gene: TRBJ2-5
abundance: NA
v_gene: TRBV9
d_gene: TRBD2

CDR3aa: CASSYGQRGPYNEQFF
CDR3nt: TGTGCCAGCAGTTACGGCCAGCGGGGGCCCTACAATGAGCAGTTCTTC
j_gene: TRBJ2-1
abundance: NA
v_gene: TRBV6-8
d_gene: TRBD2

CDR3aa: CASRSNRGNTEAFF
CDR3nt: TGTGCCAGCAGGAGTAACAGGGGGAACACTGAAGCTTTCTTT
j_gene: TRBJ1-1
abundance: NA
v_gene: TRBV7-9
d_gene: TRBD1

CDR3aa: CATTWTGVTTDTQYF
CDR3nt: TGTGCCACCACCTGGACAGGGGTAACCACAGATACGCAGTATTTT
j_gene: TRBJ2-3
abundance: few
v_gene: TRBV15
d_gene: TRBD1

CDR3aa: CASSFGQYTGELFF
CDR3nt: TGTGCCAGCAGTTTCGGACAGTACACCGGGGAGCTGTTTTTT
j_gene: TRBJ2-2
abundance: NA
v_gene: TRBV5-4
d_gene: NA

CDR3aa: CATSDFVQGDTQYF
CDR3nt: TGTGCCACCAGTGATTTCGTACAGGGCGATACGCAGTATTTT
j_gene: TRBJ2-3
abundance: NA
v_gene: TRBV24-1
d_gene: NA

CDR3aa: CASSLVEGSYEQYF
CDR3nt: TGCGCCAGCAGCTTGGTTGAGGGTTCCTACGAGCAGTACTTC
j_gene: TRBJ2-7
abundance: once
v_gene: TRBV5-1
d_gene: NA

CDR3aa: CASSILRQGALNTGELFF
CDR3nt: TGTGCCAGCAGTATCCTAAGGCAGGGGGCTCTGAACACCGGGGAGCTGTTTTTT
j_gene: TRBJ2-2
abundance: few
v_gene: TRBV7-2
d_gene: TRBD1

CDR3aa: CASSHWGQENTIYF
CDR3nt: TGTGCCAGCAGTCACTGGGGACAAGAAAACACCATATATTTT
j_gene: TRBJ1-3
abundance: NA
v_gene: TRBV6-2/TRBV6-3
d_gene: NA

CDR3aa: CASSFGHSSGNTIYF
CDR3nt: TGTGCCAGCAGCTTTGGGCACAGCTCTGGAAACACCATATATTTT
j_gene: TRBJ1-3
abundance: NA
v_gene: TRBV7-2
d_gene: NA

CDR3aa: CASSYREVYGYTF
CDR3nt: TGTGCCAGCAGTTACAGGGAGGTCTATGGCTACACCTTC
j_gene: TRBJ1-2
abundance: once
v_gene: TRBV6-5
d_gene: NA

CDR3aa: CASSPPVSGANVLTF
CDR3nt: TGTGCCAGCAGCCCCCCGGTCTCTGGGGCCAACGTCCTGACTTTC
j_gene: TRBJ2-6
abundance: NA
v_gene: TRBV7-2
d_gene: NA

CDR3aa: CASSPGQNEKLFF
CDR3nt: TGTGCCAGCTCACCGGGCCAAAATGAAAAACTGTTTTTT
j_gene: TRBJ1-4
abundance: NA
v_gene: TRBV18
d_gene: NA

CDR3aa: CASSIGLVTGSSGANVLTF
CDR3nt: TGTGCCAGTAGTATAGGATTGGTGACAGGTAGCTCTGGGGCCAACGTCCTGACTTTC
j_gene: TRBJ2-6
abundance: NA
v_gene: TRBV19
d_gene: NA

CDR3aa: CASSTGQGGRYGYTF
CDR3nt: TGCGCCAGCAGCACCGGACAGGGGGGGCGGTATGGCTACACCTTC
j_gene: TRBJ1-2
abundance: NA
v_gene: TRBV5-1
d_gene: TRBD1